One sample yielded the 22 T cell receptor beta chains listed below, sequenced in a study of CD8 T cells in Susac syndrome. It was with random hexamers that about 0.45 to 1 ug RNA was reverse transcribed. In TCRdb, the immunoSEQ multiplex PCR reads were re-called with MiXCR into one record per CDR3 protein. The table includes about 170,000 distinct CDR3 sequences, 90% to 96% detected once. Specimen: CD4+ T cells from PBMCs. These receptor sequences come from a human donor with Susac syndrome.

This chain uses TRBV6-5 with TRBJ2-3; 11 bases line up with TRBD2. The germline V gene encodes CDR1 MNHEY and CDR2 SVGAGI. The CDR3 has 15 amino acids. V shed 5 bases, J shed 1 base, and the junction held 2 bases outside the gene matches. The CDR3 is CASSGTSGGTDTQYF. In DNA form, the CDR3 reads TGTGCCAGCAGTGGGACTAGCGGAGGCACAGATACGCAGTATTTT.

This clonotype was detected only once. The chain employs TRBV29-1 and TRBJ1-2, with D maybe TRBD1 (6 bases). The CDR3 contains 14 residues. Trimming pared 4 bases from V and 7 bases from J, leaving 19 bases between. Germline V gene lookup returns CDR1 SQVTM and CDR2 ANQGSEA. CDR3 in DNA: TGCAGCGTTGGTGCAGGGGACCCAGCGCGTGGCTACACCTTC. Translated: CSVGAGDPARGYTF.

The J gene is TRBJ2-1, the V gene TRBV7-9, with D perhaps assigned TRBD1 or TRBD2 (5 bases each). This CDR3 is 11 amino acids long. Germline V CDR1 and CDR2: SEHNR, FQNEAQ (reference sequence). The V end lost 7 bases, the J end lost 9 bases, and 10 bases lay between the germline ends. This CDR3 reads CASNQRGEQFF. The DNA for the CDR3 is TGTGCCAGCAACCAGAGGGGTGAGCAGTTCTTC.

The sample holds one count of this clonotype. This sequence joins TRBV5-1 and TRBJ2-1; 11 bases match TRBD2. Trimming at V came to 0 bases and at J to 13 bases, leaving 9 bases not matched to a gene. Looked up from germline, CDR1 is SGHRS and CDR2 is YFSETQ. The CDR3 has 15 residues. The CDR3 reads CASSLAASGGPDQFF. CDR3 nucleotide sequence: TGCGCCAGCAGCTTGGCCGCTAGCGGGGGGCCCGACCAGTTCTTC.

This rearrangement joins TRBV30 to TRBJ2-3; D ambiguous. Deletions cut 5 bases from V and 7 bases from J, with 10 bases between. The germline V gene encodes CDR1 GTSNPN and CDR2 SVGIG (reference sequence). The CDR3 loop spans 11 amino acids. The CDR3 reads CAWANGNTQYF. The CDR3 DNA sequence: TGTGCCTGGGCGAATGGGAATACGCAGTATTTT. Using reference TRBV30 and TRBJ2-3 for the parts outside the CDR3, the full variable domain is SQTIHQWPATLVQPVGSPLSLECTVEGTSNPNLYWYRQAAGRGLQLLFYSVGIGQISSEVPQNLSASRPQDRQFILSSKKLLLSDSGFYLCAWANGNTQYFGPGTRLTVL.

The gene calls are TRBV20-1 and TRBJ1-1; a weak D match, TRBD1 (5 bases). The CDR3 is 12 residues long. V was pared by 0 bases and J by 10 bases, with 12 bases between. CDR1 is DFQATT and CDR2 is SNEGSKA in the germline V gene (reference sequence). In DNA form, the CDR3 reads TGCAGTGCTAGAGAGGGGCTTCGGGGAGCTTTCTTT. Translated, it gives CSAREGLRGAFF.

V and J are TRBV20-1 and TRBJ2-3; possible D gene TRBD2, 6 bases. Germline V gene data show CDR1 as DFQATT and CDR2 as SNEGSKA (reference sequence). V lost 3 bases and J lost 0, with 10 bases in between. The CDR3 loop spans 14 amino acids. The CDR3 sequence is CSASYSGSTDTQYF. The DNA of the CDR3 is TGCAGTGCTAGTTATAGCGGAAGCACAGATACGCAGTATTTT.

This clonotype was counted once. The chain carries TRBV29-1 and TRBJ2-6, with D possibly matching TRBD2 (6 bases). This CDR3 has 16 amino acids. Germline CDR1 reads SQVTM; CDR2 reads ANQGSEA. V was trimmed by 5 bases and J by 1 base, leaving 15 bases between them. CDR3 region: CSVPGDRFSGANVLTF. The CDR3 DNA follows: TGCAGCGTTCCGGGGGATCGTTTTTCTGGGGCCAACGTCCTGACTTTC.

This clonotype was seen a single time. This rearrangement joins TRBV20-1 to TRBJ2-3; 8 bases are a match to TRBD2. This CDR3 region has 14 residues. Germline-derived CDR1 and CDR2 are DFQATT and SNEGSKA (reference sequence). The J segment lost 9 bases and the V segment lost 3 bases, leaving 11 bases of the junction unmatched. CDR3 in amino acids: CSARKRGREGTQYF. The CDR3 DNA reads as TGCAGTGCTAGGAAGCGGGGGCGGGAAGGGACGCAGTATTTT.

This rearrangement joins TRBV6-6 to TRBJ1-4, with 7 bases matching TRBD1. In germline, CDR1 is MNHNY, CDR2 SVGAGI (reference sequence). V lost 6 bases to trimming and J lost 2 bases; unmatched junction nucleotides: 6. The CDR3 sequence is 15 residues long. The CDR3 coding sequence is TGTGCCAGCAGACCGCAGGGGGACACTAATGAAAAACTGTTTTTT. Amino acids: CASRPQGDTNEKLFF.

The chain combines TRBV7-3 with TRBJ1-6; no firm D call. Germline V gene lookup returns CDR1 SGHTA and CDR2 FQGTGA. V gave up 1 base and J gave up 10 bases, with 20 bases separating them. The length of the CDR3 is 17 residues. CDR3 loop: CASSLRAHVATGSPLHF. Here the CDR3 DNA reads TGTGCCAGCAGCTTAAGGGCACATGTCGCCACCGGATCACCCCTCCACTTT. Drawing the rest from reference TRBV7-3 and TRBJ1-6, the complete variable domain is GAGVSQTPSNKVTEKGKYVELRCDPISGHTALYWYRQSLGQGPEFLIYFQGTGAADDSGLPNDRFFAVRPEGSVSTLKIQRTERGDSAVYLCASSLRAHVATGSPLHFGNGTRLTVT.

The rearrangement joins TRBV7-9 to TRBJ1-1; D is ambiguous. This CDR3 spans 14 amino acids. CDR1 is SEHNR and CDR2 is FQNEAQ in the germline V gene (reference sequence). Trimming removed 8 bases from V and 8 bases from J, with 21 bases in between. In nucleotides, the CDR3 is TGTGCCAGCTATAACGAAGGCCTTGTTGCAGAAGCTTTCTTT. Amino acids: CASYNEGLVAEAFF. The entire variable domain, with the rest obtained from reference TRBV7-9 and TRBJ1-1, is as follows: DTGVSQNPRHKITKRGQNVTFRCDPISEHNRLYWYRQTLGQGPEFLTYFQNEAQLEKSRLLSDRFSAERPKGSFSTLEIQRTEQGDSAMYLCASYNEGLVAEAFFGQGTRLTVV.

The chain is built from TRBV5-4 and TRBJ1-2, with TRBD1 matching over 7 bases. Germline V gene lookup returns CDR1 SGHNT and CDR2 YYREEE (reference sequence). The CDR3 contains 13 residues. V dropped 4 bases and J dropped 4; count of bases not matched to a gene: 4. The DNA of the CDR3 is TGTGCCAGCAGCCTAGGGGGCTCCTATGGCTACACCTTC. This codes for CASSLGGSYGYTF. Based on the CDR3 plus reference TRBV5-4 and TRBJ1-2, the full variable domain is ETGVTQSPTHLIKTRGQQVTLRCSSQSGHNTVSWYQQALGQGPQFIFQYYREEENGRGNFPPRFSGLQFPNYSSELNVNALELDDSALYLCASSLGGSYGYTFGSGTRLTVV.

The V and J genes are TRBV7-2 and TRBJ2-5, with TRBD1 matching over 9 bases. The CDR3 sequence is 13 residues long. Losses at the gene ends were 6 bases for V and 5 bases for J; bases not matched to a gene: 4. Germline V gives CDR1 SGHTA, CDR2 FQGNSA. The CDR3 is CASRGTGWETQYF. The CDR3 nucleotides are TGTGCCAGCAGGGGGACAGGGTGGGAGACCCAGTACTTC. The complete variable domain, with remaining parts taken from reference TRBV7-2 and TRBJ2-5, reads GAGVSQSPSNKVTEKGKDVELRCDPISGHTALYWYRQSLGQGLEFLIYFQGNSAPDKSGLPSDRFSAERTGGSVSTLTIQRTQQEDSAVYLCASRGTGWETQYFGPGTRLLVL.

The V gene is TRBV29-1, the J gene TRBJ2-1; 10 bases agree with TRBD2. The germline V gene has CDR1 SQVTM and CDR2 ANQGSEA. This CDR3 region has 17 residues. Trimming cost V 2 bases and J 10 bases; bases outside gene matches: 17. The CDR3, as DNA: TGCAGCGTTGAAAAGCGCCCGACTAGCGGGCGATCGGGGGAGCAGTTCTTC. Translating it yields CSVEKRPTSGRSGEQFF.

This chain uses TRBV4-3 with TRBJ2-2; D possibly uses TRBD1 or TRBD2 (5 bases each). The CDR3 has 17 residues. V was clipped by 1 base and J by 3 bases, with 15 bases between them. The germline V gene has CDR1 LGHNA and CDR2 YSLEER. The CDR3, as DNA: TGCGCCAGCAGCCAAGGAAGGGGAGCTTCCTACACCGGGGAGCTGTTTTTT. Its translation: CASSQGRGASYTGELFF.

This chain uses TRBV29-1 with TRBJ2-1; the match to TRBD1 covers 7 bases. Trimming at V came to 5 bases and at J to 6 bases, leaving 16 bases not matched to a gene. Germline CDR1 is SQVTM and CDR2 is ANQGSEA. The CDR3 is 16 residues long. CDR3 amino acids: CSVNRGQATRVNEQFF. The CDR3 DNA reads TGCAGCGTTAACAGAGGACAGGCAACAAGAGTCAATGAGCAGTTCTTC.

Here the CDR3 DNA reads TGCGCCAGCAGCCAAGATCCGTGTCAGCCGAAGAACACTGAAGCTTTCTTT. This sequence encodes CASSQDPCQPKNTEAFF. The chain combines TRBV4-3 with TRBJ1-1; no reliable D call. Trimming took off 0 bases at V and 1 base at J, with 15 bases between the two ends. This CDR3 has 17 amino acids. The germline V gene has CDR1 LGHNA and CDR2 YSLEER.

The chain employs TRBV6-1 and TRBJ2-7, with 7 bases aligning to TRBD2. Trimming cost V 6 bases and J 1 base; bases outside gene matches: 12. The CDR3 has 16 residues. Germline CDR1 and CDR2: MNHNS and SASEGT. In nucleotides, the CDR3 is TGTGCCAGCAGCCCCCTGGGGGAGGGCCCGTCCTACGAGCAGTACTTC. It encodes CASSPLGEGPSYEQYF.

The count of this clonotype is one. The chain joins TRBV29-1 to TRBJ2-3; TRBD2 matches 12 bases. The CDR3 has 16 amino acids. Unmatched junction bases numbered 8, after V lost 2 bases and J lost 5 bases. Per the germline V gene, CDR1 is SQVTM and CDR2 is ANQGSEA. The DNA of the CDR3 is TGCAGCGTTGAATGGAGGCCTAGCGGGAGGGTAGATACGCAGTATTTT. Its protein product is CSVEWRPSGRVDTQYF.

The chain recombines TRBV4-1 with TRBJ1-2; D may be TRBD1 (5 bases). V lost 0 bases and J lost 5, with 19 bases in between. Germline assignment: CDR1 MGHRA and CDR2 YSYEKL. This CDR3 contains 17 residues. The DNA for the CDR3 is TGCGCCAGCAGCCAAGAGACTTCCGTGCAGGGCCTATATGGCTACACCTTC. It translates to CASSQETSVQGLYGYTF.

The chain is built from TRBV29-1 and TRBJ1-1, with unresolved D. CDR1 is SQVTM and CDR2 is ANQGSEA in the germline V gene. Between the trimmed V and J ends, which lost 5 bases and 5 bases, there was a span of 15 bases. There are 13 residues in the CDR3. CDR3 amino acids: CSVRAALRTEAFF. DNA of the CDR3: TGCAGCGTTCGTGCAGCCTTGAGGACTGAAGCTTTCTTT.